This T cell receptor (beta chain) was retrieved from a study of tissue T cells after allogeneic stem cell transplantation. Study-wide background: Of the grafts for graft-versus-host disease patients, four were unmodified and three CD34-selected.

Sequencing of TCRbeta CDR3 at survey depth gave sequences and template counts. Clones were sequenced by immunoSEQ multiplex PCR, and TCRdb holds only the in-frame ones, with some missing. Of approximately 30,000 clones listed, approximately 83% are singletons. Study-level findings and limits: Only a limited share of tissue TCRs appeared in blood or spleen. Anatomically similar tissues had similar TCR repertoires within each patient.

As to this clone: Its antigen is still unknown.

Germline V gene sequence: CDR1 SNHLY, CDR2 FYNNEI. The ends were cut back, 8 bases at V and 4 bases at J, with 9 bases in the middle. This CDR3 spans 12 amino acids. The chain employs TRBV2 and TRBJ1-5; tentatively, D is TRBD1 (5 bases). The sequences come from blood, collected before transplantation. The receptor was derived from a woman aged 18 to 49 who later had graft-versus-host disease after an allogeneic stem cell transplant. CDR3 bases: TGTGCCAGCTCCGGGGGAAATCAGCCCCAGCATTTT. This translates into CASSGGNQPQHF.